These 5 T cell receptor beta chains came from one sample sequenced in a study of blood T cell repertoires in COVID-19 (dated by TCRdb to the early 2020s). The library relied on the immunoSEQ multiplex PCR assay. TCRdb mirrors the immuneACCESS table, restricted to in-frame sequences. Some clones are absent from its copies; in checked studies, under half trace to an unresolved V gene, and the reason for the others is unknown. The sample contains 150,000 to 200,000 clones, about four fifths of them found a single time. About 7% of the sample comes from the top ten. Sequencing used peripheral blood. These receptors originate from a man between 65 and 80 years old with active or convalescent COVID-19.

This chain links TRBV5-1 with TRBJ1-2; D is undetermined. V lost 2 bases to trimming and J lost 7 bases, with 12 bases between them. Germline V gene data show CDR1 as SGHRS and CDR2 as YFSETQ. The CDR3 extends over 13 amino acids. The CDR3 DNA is TGCGCCAGCAGCTTCCCAGACCCTAGTGGCTACACCTTC. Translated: CASSFPDPSGYTF.

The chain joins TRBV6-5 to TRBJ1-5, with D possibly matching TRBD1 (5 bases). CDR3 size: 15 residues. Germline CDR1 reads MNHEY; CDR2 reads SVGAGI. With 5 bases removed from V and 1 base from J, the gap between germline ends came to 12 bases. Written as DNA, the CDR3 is TGTGCCAGCAGTCCTACCGGGGGAAGCAATCAGCCCCAGCATTTT. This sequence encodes CASSPTGGSNQPQHF.

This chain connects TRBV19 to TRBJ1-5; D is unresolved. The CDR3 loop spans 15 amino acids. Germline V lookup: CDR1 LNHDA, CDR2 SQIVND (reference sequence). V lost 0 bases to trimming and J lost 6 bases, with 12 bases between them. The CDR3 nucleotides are TGTGCCAGTAGTATAGAGGCTCGACGGGGTCAGCCCCAGCATTTT. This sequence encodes CASSIEARRGQPQHF.

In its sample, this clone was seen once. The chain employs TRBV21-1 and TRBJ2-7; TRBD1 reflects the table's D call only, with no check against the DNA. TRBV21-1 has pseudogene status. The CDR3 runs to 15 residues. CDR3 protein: CASSKVTGQGNEQYF. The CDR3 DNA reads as TGTGCCAGCAGCAAAGTAACGGGACAGGGGAACGAGCAGTACTTC.

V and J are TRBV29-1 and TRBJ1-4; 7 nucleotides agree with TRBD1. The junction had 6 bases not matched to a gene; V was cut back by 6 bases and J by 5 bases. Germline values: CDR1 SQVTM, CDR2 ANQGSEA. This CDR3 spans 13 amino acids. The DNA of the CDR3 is TGCAGCGTAACGGGACAGCAGAATGAAAAACTGTTTTTT. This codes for CSVTGQQNEKLFF.